These 8 T cell receptor beta chains originate from one sample sequenced in a study of shared clonotypes between healthy human individuals. Produced via immunoSEQ multiplex PCR; TCRdb's table is partial and in-frame only. The sample shows 550,000 to 600,000 clones, roughly 98% of them seen only once. CD45RO-negative cells were positively selected for CCR7, leaving out terminally differentiated effector memory CD45RA+ cells. Sequenced input: naive CD8+ T cells sorted from blood. Receptor source: a man aged 25-45 years in good health.

The gene calls are TRBV29-1 and TRBJ1-1, with unresolved D. Per the germline V gene, CDR1 is SQVTM and CDR2 is ANQGSEA. Trimming removed 4 bases from V and 0 bases from J, with 12 bases in between. The CDR3 consists of 14 residues. The CDR3 DNA is TGCAGCGTTGTGAGTCAGGAGCTGAACACTGAAGCTTTCTTT. Protein product: CSVVSQELNTEAFF.

The rearrangement uses TRBV7-9 and TRBJ2-7, with a possible D match to TRBD2 (5 bases). The ends were cut back, 3 bases at V and 7 bases at J, with 13 bases in the middle. The germline CDR1 and CDR2 sequences are SEHNR and FQNEAQ (reference sequence). This CDR3 comprises 13 residues. CDR3 sequence reads: CASSFRDTWEQYF. CDR3 bases: TGTGCCAGCAGCTTCCGGGATACCTGGGAGCAGTACTTC.

This sequence joins TRBV6-5 and TRBJ1-3; possibly TRBD1 for D (5 bases). This CDR3 comprises 15 residues. V was trimmed by 8 bases and J by 0 bases, leaving 14 bases between them. CDR1 and CDR2 (germline): MNHEY, SVGAGI. The CDR3, as DNA: TGTGCCAGCGGCGGCAGGGCAAACTCTGGAAACACCATATATTTT. The encoded protein is CASGGRANSGNTIYF.

In its sample, this clone was seen once. The V and J genes are TRBV27 and TRBJ2-7; 7 bases map to TRBD1. From germline, CDR1 is MNHEY and CDR2 SMNVEV (reference sequence). The CDR3 has 12 amino acids. The V gene end was trimmed by 8 bases and the J gene end by 7 bases; junction bases not matched to a gene: 8. DNA for the CDR3: TGTGCCAGCGCCAGGGGGATAGGGGAGCAGTACTTC. Protein: CASARGIGEQYF.

This clone was seen just once. This chain connects TRBV7-9 to TRBJ2-1; 7 nucleotides line up with TRBD2. Unmatched junction bases numbered 13, after V lost 7 bases and J lost 13 bases. This CDR3 contains 13 residues. Per the germline V gene, CDR1 is SEHNR and CDR2 is FQNEAQ (reference sequence). Here the CDR3 DNA reads TGTGCCAGCATCAACGAAGCGGGATCGGCTCAGTTCTTC. It encodes CASINEAGSAQFF.

The chain carries TRBV2 and TRBJ2-1; the D is unclear. Trimming left V 0 bases short and J 3 bases short, with 24 bases between. Germline V CDR1 and CDR2: SNHLY, FYNNEI. The CDR3 has 20 amino acids. CDR3 in DNA: TGTGCCAGCAGTGAAGCCCCGACCAGCCTCTTCGTAGTAGGCTACAATGAGCAGTTCTTC. Residues: CASSEAPTSLFVVGYNEQFF. Full variable domain (rest looked up from reference TRBV2 and TRBJ2-1): EPEVTQTPSHQVTQMGQEVILRCVPISNHLYFYWYRQILGQKVEFLVSFYNNEISEKSEIFDDQFSVERPDGSNFTLKIRSTKLEDSAMYFCASSEAPTSLFVVGYNEQFFGPGTRLTVL.

The chain has TRBV5-4 and TRBJ2-7; 13 bases fit TRBD2. This CDR3 is 15 amino acids long. V shed 4 bases, J shed 2 bases, and the junction held 3 bases outside the gene matches. The germline V gene encodes CDR1 SGHNT and CDR2 YYREEE (reference sequence). CDR3 sequence reads: CASSGGTSGAYEQYF. The CDR3 region has the DNA TGTGCCAGCAGCGGCGGGACTAGCGGGGCCTACGAGCAGTACTTC.

Regarding this clone: The junction departs from the called germline gene at one end, perhaps through a read error. V and J are TRBV25-1 and TRBJ2-2; no clear D. The germline V gene has CDR1 MGHDK and CDR2 SYGVNS. This CDR3 spans 13 amino acids. This CDR3 is CASGDPLNGELFF. CDR3 DNA sequence: TGTGCCAGCGGTGATCCTCTGAACGGGGAGCTGTTTTTT. Using reference TRBV25-1 and TRBJ2-2 for the parts outside the CDR3, the full variable domain is EADIYQTPRYLVIGTGKKITLECSQTMGHDKMYWYQQDPGMELHLIHYSYGVNSTEKGDLSSESTVSRIRTEHFPLTLESARPSHTSQYLCASGDPLNGELFFGEGSRLTVL.